The text below deals with one TCR beta chain. The sample holds many counts of this clonotype. Which antigen it targets is not known. Per-base qualities were not stored, and no clone one base away is much larger. This entry is derived from a study of T cells in Graves' hyperthyroidism and ophthalmopathy (dated 2019 in TCRdb). Context from the whole study: Peripheral blood was sampled at the time of initial diagnosis, prior to any treatment. A discovery cohort of roughly 96 patients, 43 with Graves' ophthalmopathy and 55 to 65 with stable Graves' hyperthyroidism, was used to find distinguishing TCR V-J signatures. Prospective prediction of ophthalmopathy was tested in an independent validation cohort of approximately 19 hyperthyroidism patients and roughly 16 patients who later progressed to ophthalmopathy. For training and testing, the 100 patients in the discovery cohort were randomly divided in a 7:3 ratio. In addition, the study compared T-cell repertoires in thyroid tissue and in blood from five or six Graves' hyperthyroidism patients. After sampling, hyperthyroidism patients received methimazole starting at 30 mg daily, and ophthalmopathy patients received high-dose intravenous methylprednisolone. TCR Vbeta CDR3 sequencing of 135 peripheral blood samples (around 45 ophthalmopathy, 70 to 85 hyperthyroidism and roughly 17 progressor patients) is reported in the paper. The study at large found these results: During validation, the model predicted progression to ophthalmopathy a median of approximately 6.5 months ahead of onset, with almost 71% sensitivity and 72% to 85% specificity. A 13 V-J signature model separated ophthalmopathy from stable hyperthyroidism, with approximately 87% sensitivity and roughly 84% specificity in cross-validation and 80%/75% in testing. Blood samples also contained most of the expanded thyroid clonotypes (frequency above 0.001), which suggests that blood repertoires may reflect thyroid immune responses. No statistical method was used to fix the sample size in advance, and group allocation was not hidden from the investigators.

The germline V gene encodes CDR1 KGHSH and CDR2 LQKENI. From its cysteine to its phenylalanine, the CDR3 spans 13 amino acids. Of the read, only the CDR3 DNA is kept; its 39 bases are in frame from base 1. Trimming removed 3 bases from V and 2 bases from J, leaving 7 bases between the germline ends. The TCR beta CDR3 regions were amplified from RNA transcripts. The first round of RT-PCR for the TCR CDR3 was performed with the HTBI primer set and the Qiagen OneStep RT-PCR kit. The libraries were constructed in a second round of multiplex PCR and then size-selected and purified. Libraries were sequenced paired-end with 100 bp reads on an Illumina HiSeq2000. The source study handled its data this way. Raw data were processed with SOAPnuke, discarding reads with adapters, uncalled bases, mean Phred below 15, or no exact constant-primer or identifier match. High-quality paired reads were merged using COPE v1.2.5, and each unique nucleotide sequence was defined as a clonotype. MiTCR v1.1 was used to align the clonotypes against IMGT TRBV, TRBD and TRBJ reference segments. The analysis was restricted to V-J combinations with a frequency above 0.0001, which together covered 98% to 99.2% of the repertoires. A TCS score was defined as the ratio between F50 (clonal expansion) and ExV (chaos), using BLOSUM62-based TCRdist between CDR3 peptides within each V-J. Welch's t-statistics and random forest reduced approximately 520 V-J features to roughly 13, which were used in a naive Bayes classifier (R e1071). In TCRdb, the public reads were trimmed at Q25 with fastp and aligned with MiXCR, with productive beta chains retained. Entries that share a CDR3 protein sequence are merged under the most common genes and DNA. The V and J calls and clone size come from TCRdb's table, not from the authors' own analysis. The sample table holds approximately 410,000 distinct CDR3 sequences, of which approximately 14% were seen once. The ten most abundant clones make up 5.3% of the sample.

A patient counted as having stable Graves' hyperthyroidism if no progression to ophthalmopathy occurred over 18 months of follow-up. Hyperthyroidism patients were newly diagnosed, had a disease duration of under 2 months, and were aged 18 to 65 years. Patients with uncontrolled infections, other autoimmune diseases, pregnancy or lactation were excluded. Diagnoses were established on the basis of clinical symptoms, serum thyroxine and TRAb, thyroid ultrasound, and orbital computed tomography. Ficoll-Paque density gradient centrifugation was used to isolate PBMCs from around 10 ml of fresh peripheral blood. Total RNA was extracted with Trizol reagent, and quality was checked on an Agilent 2100 Bioanalyzer.

The sequencing sample was made of blood. The clonotype comes from a woman in her late teens or twenties with Graves' hyperthyroidism. The chain couples TRBV18 to TRBJ1-2, with the D gene too uncertain to name. The CDR3 reads as follows: CASSPPGNYGYTF. The DNA sequence is as follows: TGTGCCAGCTCACCTCCGGGAAACTATGGCTACACCTTC.